Each of the 12 T cell receptor beta chains below was sequenced from the same sample in a study of blood T cells in healthy people across ages. Using a J-beta primer mix together with a sample-barcoded 5' primer, a second PCR was run for roughly 6 to 12 cycles. MiXCR, run by TCRdb on the 5' RACE reads, gives a single entry per CDR3 protein. The repertoire holds 1 million or so distinct CDR3 sequences, with more than 40% as singletons. Sequencing input: blood. The receptor source for this set is a woman aged 60-75 years in good health.

This sequence joins TRBV7-3 and TRBJ2-1; D unresolved. Germline V gene data show CDR1 as SGHTA and CDR2 as FQGTGA. The CDR3 has 13 residues. The V end was cut by 2 bases, the J end by 8 bases, with 10 bases between. The CDR3 region has the DNA TGTGCCAGCAGCTTAGTCATGAGCGATGAGCAGTTCTTC. Translation: CASSLVMSDEQFF.

Comments on this clonotype: One end of the junction does not line up with germline, which may come from a read error. This chain links TRBV6-1 with TRBJ2-6, with a tentative D call TRBD1 (5 bases). CDR3 size: 15 residues. CDR1 is MNHNS, CDR2 SASEGT, per germline. The chain's CDR3 is CASSKDSSGSNVLTF. CDR3 DNA: TGTGCCAGCAGTAAAGACAGCTCTGGGTCCAACGTCCTGACTTTC.

V gene TRBV28 combines with J gene TRBJ2-7; unclear D gene. The germline CDR1 and CDR2 sequences are MDHEN and SYDVKM. The CDR3 consists of 12 residues. V lost 6 bases and J 4 bases, leaving 10 bases between the germline ends. CDR3 protein: CASSPAQYEQYF. The CDR3 DNA follows: TGTGCCAGCAGCCCGGCGCAATACGAGCAGTACTTC.

The gene calls are TRBV9 and TRBJ2-2; no clear D. CDR3 length: 14 amino acids. Germline V gives CDR1 SGDLS, CDR2 YYNGEE. Trimming cost V 0 bases and J 5 bases, with 8 bases left between them. The CDR3 nucleotides read TGTGCCAGCAGCGTAGTCCTTGGGACCGGGGAGCTGTTTTTT. It codes for CASSVVLGTGELFF.

This clonotype has more than one count but fewer than ten. V is TRBV9 and J is TRBJ2-5; maybe TRBD2 (6 bases). The V and J ends lost 1 base and 5 bases respectively, with 21 bases between them. Germline assignment: CDR1 SGDLS and CDR2 YYNGEE. The CDR3 covers 17 residues. The CDR3 loop reads CASSVNPTSLRDETQYF. The CDR3 region has the DNA TGTGCCAGCAGCGTAAATCCAACTAGCTTGAGGGATGAGACCCAGTACTTC.

The chain recombines TRBV29-1 with TRBJ2-4; 7 bases align to TRBD2. The end of the DNA fits TRBJ2-7 better, so the J call may be wrong. Germline V gives CDR1 SQVTM, CDR2 ANQGSEA. This CDR3 has 13 residues. The CDR3 is CSARTRVAAEQYF. The DNA of the CDR3 is TGCAGCGCCAGGACTAGAGTCGCAGCCGAGCAGTACTTC.

The chain joins TRBV2 to TRBJ2-1; unclear D gene. Germline V gene sequence: CDR1 SNHLY, CDR2 FYNNEI. This CDR3 spans 11 amino acids. Trimming stripped 0 bases from V and 12 bases from J, with 6 bases between. This chain's CDR3 is CASSEAFVQFF. The CDR3 nucleotides are TGTGCCAGCAGTGAAGCCTTCGTGCAGTTCTTC.

This clonotype was seen a handful of times. The V call is TRBV25-1, the J call TRBJ2-7; possibly TRBD2 for D (6 bases). The CDR3 runs to 14 residues. With 5 bases removed from V and 6 bases from J, the gap between germline ends came to 17 bases. CDR1 and CDR2 (germline): MGHDK, SYGVNS. In DNA, the CDR3 is TGTGCCAGCAGTCCCAACGGCGGGGCAGGCGAGCAGTACTTC. It yields the protein CASSPNGGAGEQYF.

The J gene is TRBJ2-1, the V gene TRBV15; 9 bases are shared with TRBD1. V was pared by 3 bases and J by 5 bases, with 8 bases of the junction left unmatched. Germline loops: CDR1 LNHNV, CDR2 YYDKDF (reference sequence). The CDR3 extends over 16 amino acids. CDR3 in DNA: TGTGCCACCAGCAGGGGAGGGACAGGGAGAAACAATGAGCAGTTCTTC. Its translation is CATSRGGTGRNNEQFF.

The genes are TRBV6-1 and TRBJ1-2; a weak D match, TRBD1 (5 bases). This CDR3 is 15 amino acids long. Deletions cut 0 bases from V and 8 bases from J, with 16 bases between. CDR1 MNHNS and CDR2 SASEGT come from the germline V gene. CDR3 in DNA: TGTGCCAGCAGTGAAGCAGCCTCGGGGGTAGACGGCTACACCTTC. Its translation: CASSEAASGVDGYTF.

The rearrangement uses TRBV4-1 and TRBJ2-7; D not certain. The J call is doubtful: the DNA matches TRBJ2-5 better. CDR1 and CDR2 (germline): MGHRA, YSYEKL. This CDR3 is 15 amino acids long. The CDR3 here is CASSQENVGIETQYF. The CDR3 bases are TGCGCCAGCAGCCAAGAGAACGTGGGTATAGAGACCCAGTACTTC.

This chain links TRBV20-1 with TRBJ2-1; D perhaps matches TRBD1 (7 bases). The CDR3 is 16 amino acids. Trimming shortened V by 1 base and J by 0 bases, and 13 bases separated the two germline ends. Germline-derived CDR1 and CDR2 are DFQATT and SNEGSKA (reference sequence). CDR3 sequence (DNA): TGCAGTGCTAGAGGCCCAGGGGGGCCCTCCTACAATGAGCAGTTCTTC. It translates to CSARGPGGPSYNEQFF.